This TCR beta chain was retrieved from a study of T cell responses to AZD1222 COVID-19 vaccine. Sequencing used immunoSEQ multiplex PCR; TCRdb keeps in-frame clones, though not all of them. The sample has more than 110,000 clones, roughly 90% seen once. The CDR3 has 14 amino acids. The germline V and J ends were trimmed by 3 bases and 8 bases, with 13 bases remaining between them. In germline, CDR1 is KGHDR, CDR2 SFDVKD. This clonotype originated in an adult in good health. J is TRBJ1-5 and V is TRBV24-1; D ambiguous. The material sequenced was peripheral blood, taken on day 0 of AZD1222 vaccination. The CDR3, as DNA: TGTGCCACCAGTGATGCGGGGAAGGGTAAGCCCCAGCATTTT. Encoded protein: CATSDAGKGKPQHF.